These 5 T cell receptor beta chains originate from one sample sequenced in a study of T cell responses to AZD1222 COVID-19 vaccine (dated by TCRdb to the early 2020s). Library method: the immunoSEQ multiplex PCR assay. In TCRdb, the immuneACCESS table is reduced to in-frame sequences with V and J assigned. These tables do not hold every clone; where another copy was compared, an unresolved V gene accounts for under half, and the others remain unexplained. Counted in this sample were roughly 140,000 clones; approximately 89% of them appeared once. The ten largest clones take up over 13% of the sample. Read against the paper, the sample's time point label means: baseline before first vaccination. The sample here was peripheral blood, taken on day 0 of AZD1222 vaccination. Every receptor here comes from an adult in good health.

With regard to this clone: Other DNA sequences in the same sample also yield this CDR3. This chain connects TRBV18 to TRBJ2-5, with a tentative D call TRBD1 (5 bases). The CDR3 runs to 13 residues. Germline values: CDR1 KGHSH, CDR2 LQKENI. V was pared by 5 bases and J by 1 base, with 8 bases between. The CDR3, as DNA: TGTGCCAGCTCAAAGGGGATCCAAGAGACCCAGTACTTC. It is translated as CASSKGIQETQYF.

The J gene is TRBJ2-7, the V gene TRBV25-1; 9 nucleotides agree with TRBD1. This CDR3 is 14 amino acids long. Trimming took 3 bases from V and 6 from J; bases not matched to a gene: 6. Germline loops: CDR1 MGHDK, CDR2 SYGVNS. The CDR3, as DNA: TGTGCCAGCAGTGACGAACAGGGGGCGGGCGAGCAGTACTTC. It specifies CASSDEQGAGEQYF.

The chain recombines TRBV12-3 or TRBV12-4 with TRBJ1-3; D not resolved. Trimming removed 2 bases from V and 7 bases from J, with 6 bases in between. The CDR3 extends over 12 amino acids. In DNA, the CDR3 is TGTGCCAGCAGTTTATCGAGGAACACCATATATTTT. Amino acids: CASSLSRNTIYF.

The rearrangement joins TRBV7-6 to TRBJ1-3; D remains ambiguous. V lost 5 bases, J lost 0 bases, and 8 bases lay in between. CDR1 is SGHVS and CDR2 is FNYEAQ in the germline V gene. CDR3 length equals 14 residues. CDR3 sequence reads: CASSPSSSGNTIYF. CDR3 bases: TGTGCCAGCAGCCCGTCTTCCTCTGGAAACACCATATATTTT.

The rearrangement uses TRBV5-4 and TRBJ1-6; unclear D gene. The CDR3 contains 14 residues. Germline values: CDR1 SGHNT, CDR2 YYREEE (reference sequence). Trimming pared 4 bases from V and 5 bases from J, leaving 10 bases between. The CDR3 DNA is TGTGCCAGCAGCACTCGGGGAAATAATTCACCCCTCCACTTT. It translates to CASSTRGNNSPLHF.